What follows are 23 T cell receptor beta chains derived from one specimen sequenced in a study of cytomegalovirus exposure and HLA in healthy donors. The primer mix had 60 Vbeta and 13 Jbeta primers. Some clones are missing from TCRdb's copy, which holds only in-frame ones; the method was immunoSEQ multiplex PCR. The table has about 130,000 clones, 70% to 80% seen once. Sequenced sample: PBMCs. The receptors shown here come from a man aged 25-45 years in good health and CMV-seronegative.

V usage is TRBV6-5 and J usage is TRBJ1-1, with D perhaps TRBD1 (6 bases). CDR1 and CDR2 (germline): MNHEY, SVGAGI. V was pared by 5 bases and J by 5 bases, with 15 bases between. CDR3 length: 14 amino acids. Here the CDR3 DNA reads TGTGCCAGCAGTCGGCTGACCAGGGGAACTGAAGCTTTCTTT. Amino acid sequence: CASSRLTRGTEAFF.

This clone was seen a few times. V gene TRBV5-4 combines with J gene TRBJ2-1; a weak D match, TRBD1 (5 bases). V gave up 1 base and J gave up 5 bases, with 10 bases separating them. CDR3 length equals 14 residues. Germline CDR1 reads SGHNT; CDR2 reads YYREEE (reference sequence). This CDR3 is CASSLIGAHNEQFF. CDR3 coding DNA: TGTGCCAGCAGCTTGATAGGGGCTCACAATGAGCAGTTCTTC.

The chain has TRBV10-3 and TRBJ1-1, with unresolved D. Per germline, CDR1 ENHRY and CDR2 SYGVKD. The CDR3 consists of 12 residues. Trimming took off 6 bases at V and 1 base at J, with 6 bases between the two ends. The CDR3 here is CAIRAPNTEAFF. The DNA of the CDR3 is TGTGCCATCAGAGCACCGAACACTGAAGCTTTCTTT.

V gene TRBV28 combines with J gene TRBJ1-4; D gene unclear. Germline loops: CDR1 MDHEN, CDR2 SYDVKM. V dropped 3 bases and J dropped 0 bases, with 5 bases sitting between them. CDR3 length: 14 amino acids. The chain's CDR3 is CASSFSATNEKLFF. Here the CDR3 DNA reads TGTGCCAGCAGTTTCAGTGCAACTAATGAAAAACTGTTTTTT. The complete variable domain, with remaining parts taken from reference TRBV28 and TRBJ1-4, reads DVKVTQSSRYLVKRTGEKVFLECVQDMDHENMFWYRQDPGLGLRLIYFSYDVKMKEKGDIPEGYSVSREKKERFSLILESASTNQTSMYLCASSFSATNEKLFFGSGTQLSVL.

This chain connects TRBV5-1 to TRBJ1-1; 7 bases match TRBD1. CDR1 is SGHRS and CDR2 is YFSETQ in the germline V gene. This CDR3 is 14 amino acids long. J was trimmed by 1 base and V by 0 bases; bases with no gene match: 0. Written as DNA, the CDR3 is TGCGCCAGCAGCTTGGGGACAGGGAACACTGAAGCTTTCTTT. The encoded protein is CASSLGTGNTEAFF.

V usage is TRBV18 and J usage is TRBJ1-1; 7 bases line up with TRBD1. Germline values: CDR1 KGHSH, CDR2 LQKENI. The CDR3 is 16 residues long. With 1 base clipped from V and 4 bases from J, the junction kept 9 bases outside the gene matches. The CDR3 is CASSPREGGEGTEAFF. CDR3 in DNA: TGTGCCAGCTCACCACGGGAAGGGGGCGAGGGCACTGAAGCTTTCTTT.

This chain uses TRBV7-2 with TRBJ2-1; D unresolved. From germline, CDR1 is SGHTA and CDR2 FQGNSA. Deletions cut 4 bases from V and 9 bases from J, with 13 bases between. The CDR3 runs to 13 residues. In DNA form, the CDR3 reads TGTGCCAGCAGCTCTCCTGGGCTGCTTGAGCAGTTCTTC. Its translation is CASSSPGLLEQFF.

This clone came up many times. The rearrangement links TRBV5-1 to TRBJ2-5; 8 bases are a match to TRBD2. J gave up 5 bases and V 4 bases, and 7 bases lay outside the gene matches. The germline CDR1 and CDR2 sequences are SGHRS and YFSETQ. CDR3 length equals 14 residues. For the CDR3, the DNA is TGCGCCAGCAGCACGAGCGGGAGCGAGGAGACCCAGTACTTC. This encodes CASSTSGSEETQYF.

The V and J genes are TRBV30 and TRBJ2-1, with TRBD2 matching over 11 bases. The junction had 8 bases not matched to a gene; V was cut back by 4 bases and J by 3 bases. The length of the CDR3 is 16 residues. Germline CDR1 GTSNPN, CDR2 SVGIG (reference sequence). This CDR3 reads CAWTGLTSGSYNEQFF. Written as DNA, the CDR3 is TGTGCCTGGACCGGCTTAACTAGCGGGAGCTACAATGAGCAGTTCTTC.

This chain uses TRBV15 with TRBJ1-4, with D tentatively TRBD1 (6 bases). Trimming took off 4 bases at V and 1 base at J, with 13 bases between the two ends. Germline V CDR1 and CDR2: LNHNV, YYDKDF (reference sequence). The CDR3 is 16 amino acids. CDR3 protein: CATSKRQGRTNEKLFF. For the CDR3, the DNA is TGTGCCACCAGCAAGAGGCAGGGGCGAACTAATGAAAAACTGTTTTTT.

This chain connects TRBV15 to TRBJ2-4, with TRBD2 identical over 13 bases. Germline V lookup: CDR1 LNHNV, CDR2 YYDKDF (reference sequence). With 6 bases clipped from V and 16 bases from J, the junction kept 12 bases outside the gene matches. The CDR3 runs to 14 residues. CDR3: CATREGTSGVPVYF. The CDR3 DNA reads as TGTGCCACCAGAGAGGGGACTAGCGGGGTTCCAGTTTACTTC.

This clone was picked up a small number of times. In nucleotides, the CDR3 is TGTGCCAGCAGCTTAGTAGGACAGAACTACGAGCAGTACTTC. Protein: CASSLVGQNYEQYF. The gene calls are TRBV11-2 and TRBJ2-7; TRBD1 might be the D (6 bases). V was shortened by 1 base and J by 3 bases, with 10 bases between the two germline ends. Germline V lookup: CDR1 SGHAT, CDR2 FQNNGV. The CDR3 has 14 amino acids.

This chain uses TRBV9 with TRBJ1-5; unclear D gene. Germline CDR1 and CDR2: SGDLS and YYNGEE. V lost 0 bases and J lost 9, with 7 bases in between. The CDR3 totals 12 residues. The CDR3 bases are TGTGCCAGCAGCGTAGGGCGGGGGCCCCAGCATTTT. Translating it yields CASSVGRGPQHF. Looking up the rest from reference TRBV9 and TRBJ1-5 gives the full variable domain: DSGVTQTPKHLITATGQRVTLRCSPRSGDLSVYWYQQSLDQGLQFLIQYYNGEERAKGNILERFSAQQFPDLHSELNLSSLELGDSALYFCASSVGRGPQHFGDGTRLSIL.

DNA for the CDR3: TGTGCCAGCAGCTTACAGGGATGGGCTGGAAACACCATATATTTT. This encodes CASSLQGWAGNTIYF. The chain employs TRBV7-8 and TRBJ1-3; D perhaps matches TRBD1 (5 bases). There are 15 residues in the CDR3. V was shortened by 2 bases and J by 2 bases, with 10 bases between the two germline ends. The V gene's germline CDR1 is SGHVS and CDR2 FQNEAQ.

The chain couples TRBV18 to TRBJ2-3; D is uncertain. CDR3 size: 13 residues. Trimming left V 0 bases short and J 5 bases short, with 6 bases between. Germline V gene lookup returns CDR1 KGHSH and CDR2 LQKENI. The CDR3 loop reads CASSPPQVDTQYF. CDR3 nucleotide sequence: TGTGCCAGCTCACCACCTCAGGTAGATACGCAGTATTTT.

The chain is built from TRBV19 and TRBJ2-2, with a weak D call TRBD2 (5 bases). The CDR3 has 16 residues. V lost 5 bases and J lost 0, with 13 bases in between. The germline V gene encodes CDR1 LNHDA and CDR2 SQIVND (reference sequence). CDR3 bases: TGTGCCAGTAGTCCGGACGCGAGGGCGAACACCGGGGAGCTGTTTTTT. This codes for CASSPDARANTGELFF.

The gene calls are TRBV6-1 and TRBJ1-2; possible D gene TRBD1, 6 bases. The CDR3 runs to 13 residues. V lost 4 bases to trimming and J lost 8 bases, with 14 bases between them. Germline loops: CDR1 MNHNS, CDR2 SASEGT. This CDR3 reads CASSVGGHVGYTF. The CDR3 DNA is TGTGCCAGCAGTGTCGGGGGGCACGTCGGCTACACCTTC.

The chain links TRBV19 to TRBJ1-5; D is possibly TRBD1 (6 bases). The ends were cut back, 1 base at V and 2 bases at J, with 9 bases in the middle. The CDR3 length is 15 residues. Germline-derived CDR1 and CDR2 are LNHDA and SQIVND (reference sequence). The CDR3, as DNA: TGTGCCAGTAGTATAGGCAGGGGAGGCAATCAGCCCCAGCATTTT. This sequence encodes CASSIGRGGNQPQHF.

The chain recombines TRBV7-9 with TRBJ1-4; 8 bases match TRBD1. Trimming removed 5 bases from V and 3 bases from J; junction bases left unmatched: 8. CDR1 is SEHNR and CDR2 is FQNEAQ in the germline V gene (reference sequence). This CDR3 spans 16 amino acids. For the CDR3, the DNA is TGTGCCAGCAGCCTCAGGGGGCGCAGGGCTAATGAAAAACTGTTTTTT. It translates to CASSLRGRRANEKLFF. Complete variable domain (other parts from reference TRBV7-9 and TRBJ1-4): DTGVSQNPRHKITKRGQNVTFRCDPISEHNRLYWYRQTLGQGPEFLTYFQNEAQLEKSRLLSDRFSAERPKGSFSTLEIQRTEQGDSAMYLCASSLRGRRANEKLFFGSGTQLSVL.

In this sample, this clone turned up once. The rearrangement uses TRBV4-1 and TRBJ2-1; weak D call: TRBD2 (6 bases). In germline, CDR1 is MGHRA, CDR2 YSYEKL. V dropped 3 bases and J dropped 5 bases, with 14 bases sitting between them. The CDR3 runs to 15 residues. In DNA form, the CDR3 reads TGCGCCAGCAGCCACCCACTAGCATACAACAATGAGCAGTTCTTC. The encoded protein is CASSHPLAYNNEQFF.

The rearrangement links TRBV5-6 to TRBJ2-1, with 10 bases that match TRBD2. The CDR3 loop spans 15 amino acids. The germline V gene has CDR1 SGHDT and CDR2 YYEEEE. V gave up 3 bases and J gave up 6 bases; unmatched junction bases: 6. In DNA, the CDR3 is TGTGCCAGCAGCTGGCGTGGACTAGCGGTCAATGAGCAGTTCTTC. Residues: CASSWRGLAVNEQFF.

The chain is built from TRBV7-9 and TRBJ2-2, with 7 bases fitting TRBD1. Germline CDR1 and CDR2: SEHNR and FQNEAQ (reference sequence). The trim removed 5 bases at V and 1 base at J, leaving 4 bases unmatched. The CDR3 has 15 amino acids. The CDR3, as DNA: TGTGCCAGCAGCCCCCGGACAGGGAACACCGGGGAGCTGTTTTTT. Protein sequence: CASSPRTGNTGELFF.

This sequence joins TRBV28 and TRBJ1-5; 7 bases agree with TRBD1. Germline V gene data show CDR1 as MDHEN and CDR2 as SYDVKM. The J segment lost 5 bases and the V segment lost 4 bases, leaving 11 bases of the junction unmatched. This CDR3 has 16 amino acids. The CDR3 here is CASSSPSTGLDQPQHF. CDR3 bases: TGTGCCAGCAGTTCGCCTTCGACAGGGCTCGATCAGCCCCAGCATTTT.